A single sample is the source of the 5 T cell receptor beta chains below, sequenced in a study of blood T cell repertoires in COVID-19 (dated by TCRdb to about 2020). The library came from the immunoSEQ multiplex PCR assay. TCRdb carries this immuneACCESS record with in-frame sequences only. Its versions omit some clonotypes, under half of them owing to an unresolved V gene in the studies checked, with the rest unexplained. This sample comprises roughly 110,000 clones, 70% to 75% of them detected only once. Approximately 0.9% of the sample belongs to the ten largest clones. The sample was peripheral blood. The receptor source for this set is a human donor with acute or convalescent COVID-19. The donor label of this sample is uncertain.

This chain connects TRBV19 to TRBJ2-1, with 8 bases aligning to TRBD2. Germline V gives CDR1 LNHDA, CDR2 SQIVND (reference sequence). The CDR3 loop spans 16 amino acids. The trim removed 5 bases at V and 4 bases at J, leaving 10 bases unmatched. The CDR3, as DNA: TGTGCCAGTAGTCGGACGGGGGGGGAACCTTACAATGAGCAGTTCTTC. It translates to CASSRTGGEPYNEQFF.

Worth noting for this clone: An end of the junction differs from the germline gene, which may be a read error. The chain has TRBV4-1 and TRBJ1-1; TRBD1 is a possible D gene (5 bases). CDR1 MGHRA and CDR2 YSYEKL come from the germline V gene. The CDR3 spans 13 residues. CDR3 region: CASSHLGNTRRGF. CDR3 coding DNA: TGCGCCAGCAGCCACCTGGGGAACACCCGAAGGGGCTTT.

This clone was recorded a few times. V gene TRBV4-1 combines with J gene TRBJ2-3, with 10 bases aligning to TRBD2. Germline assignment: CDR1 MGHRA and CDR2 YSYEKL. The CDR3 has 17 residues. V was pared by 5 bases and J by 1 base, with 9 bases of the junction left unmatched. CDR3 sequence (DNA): TGCGCCAGCAGCACTCAAGCGGGGGGGGTTCGCACAGATACGCAGTATTTT. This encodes CASSTQAGGVRTDTQYF.

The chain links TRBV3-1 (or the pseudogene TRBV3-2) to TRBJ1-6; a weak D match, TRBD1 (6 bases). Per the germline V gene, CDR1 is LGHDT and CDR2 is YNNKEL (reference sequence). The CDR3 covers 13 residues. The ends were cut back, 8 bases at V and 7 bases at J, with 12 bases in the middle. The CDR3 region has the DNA TGTGCCAGCTCGGGGGGCTTGAATTCACCCCTCCACTTT. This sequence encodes CASSGGLNSPLHF.

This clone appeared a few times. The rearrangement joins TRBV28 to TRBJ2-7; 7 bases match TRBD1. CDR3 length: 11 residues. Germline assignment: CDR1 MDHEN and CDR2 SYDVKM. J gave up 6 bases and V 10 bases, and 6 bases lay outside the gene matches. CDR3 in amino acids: CATGQPREQYF. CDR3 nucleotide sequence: TGTGCCACGGGACAGCCGCGCGAGCAGTACTTC.